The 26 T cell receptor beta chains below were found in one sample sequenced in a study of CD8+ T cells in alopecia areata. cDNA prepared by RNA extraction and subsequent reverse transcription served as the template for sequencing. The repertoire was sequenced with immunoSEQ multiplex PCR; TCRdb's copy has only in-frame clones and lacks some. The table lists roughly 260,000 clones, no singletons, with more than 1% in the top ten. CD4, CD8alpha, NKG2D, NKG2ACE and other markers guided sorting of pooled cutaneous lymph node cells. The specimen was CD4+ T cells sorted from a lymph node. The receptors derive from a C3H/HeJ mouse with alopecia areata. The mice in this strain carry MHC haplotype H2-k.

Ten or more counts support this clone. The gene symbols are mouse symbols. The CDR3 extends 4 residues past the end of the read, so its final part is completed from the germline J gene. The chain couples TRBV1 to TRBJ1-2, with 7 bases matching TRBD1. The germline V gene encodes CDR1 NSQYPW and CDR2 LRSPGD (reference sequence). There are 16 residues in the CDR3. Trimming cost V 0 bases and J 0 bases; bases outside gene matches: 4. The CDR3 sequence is CTCSADWQGANSDYTF. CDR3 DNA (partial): TGCACCTGCAGTGCAGATTGGCAGGGGGCAAACTCC.

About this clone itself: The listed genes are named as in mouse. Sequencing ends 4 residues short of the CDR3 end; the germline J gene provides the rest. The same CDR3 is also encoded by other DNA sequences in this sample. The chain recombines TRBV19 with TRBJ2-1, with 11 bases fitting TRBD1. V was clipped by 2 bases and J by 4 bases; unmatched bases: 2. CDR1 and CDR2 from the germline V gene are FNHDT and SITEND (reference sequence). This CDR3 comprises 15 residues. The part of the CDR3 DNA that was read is TGTGCCAGCAGTATGGGGACAGGGGGGTATGCT. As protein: CASSMGTGGYA. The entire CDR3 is CASSMGTGGYAEQFF.

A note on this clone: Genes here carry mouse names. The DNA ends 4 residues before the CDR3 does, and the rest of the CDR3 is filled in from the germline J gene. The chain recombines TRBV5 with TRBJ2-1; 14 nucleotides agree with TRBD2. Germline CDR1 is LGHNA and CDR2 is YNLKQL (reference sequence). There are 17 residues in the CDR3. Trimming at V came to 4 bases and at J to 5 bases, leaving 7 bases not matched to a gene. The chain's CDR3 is CASSPPGLGGRHAEQFF. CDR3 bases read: TGTGCCAGCAGCCCTCCGGGACTGGGGGGGCGCCATGCT.

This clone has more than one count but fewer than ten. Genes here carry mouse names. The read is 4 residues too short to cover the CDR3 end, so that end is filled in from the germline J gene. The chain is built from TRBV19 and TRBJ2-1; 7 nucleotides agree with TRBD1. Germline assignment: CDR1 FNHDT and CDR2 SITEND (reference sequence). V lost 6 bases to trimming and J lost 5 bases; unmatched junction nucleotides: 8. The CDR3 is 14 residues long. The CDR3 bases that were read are TGTGCCAGCAACCGACAGGGTCGAAATGCT. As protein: CASNRQGRNA. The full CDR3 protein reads CASNRQGRNAEQFF.

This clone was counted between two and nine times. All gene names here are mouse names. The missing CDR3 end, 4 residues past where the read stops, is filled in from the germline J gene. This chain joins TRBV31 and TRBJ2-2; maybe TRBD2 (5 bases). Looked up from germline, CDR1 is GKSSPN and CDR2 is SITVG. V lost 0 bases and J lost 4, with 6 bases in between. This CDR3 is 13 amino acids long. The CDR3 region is CAWSLWVTGQLYF. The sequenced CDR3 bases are TGTGCCTGGAGTCTCTGGGTCACCGGG.

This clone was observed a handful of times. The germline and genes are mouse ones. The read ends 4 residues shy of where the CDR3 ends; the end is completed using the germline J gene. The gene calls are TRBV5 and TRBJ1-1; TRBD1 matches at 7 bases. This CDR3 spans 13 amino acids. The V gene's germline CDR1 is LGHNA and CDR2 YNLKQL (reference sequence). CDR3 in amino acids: CASSQEAGGEVFF. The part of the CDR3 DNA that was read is TGTGCCAGCAGCCAAGAGGCAGGGGGA.

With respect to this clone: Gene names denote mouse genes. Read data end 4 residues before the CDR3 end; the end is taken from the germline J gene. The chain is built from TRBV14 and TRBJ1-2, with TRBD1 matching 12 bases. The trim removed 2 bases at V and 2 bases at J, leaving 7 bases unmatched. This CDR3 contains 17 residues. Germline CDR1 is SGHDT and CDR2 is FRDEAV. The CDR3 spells CASSLGTGGERNSDYTF. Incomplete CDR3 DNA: TGTGCCAGCAGTTTGGGGACAGGGGGCGAGAGGAACTCC.

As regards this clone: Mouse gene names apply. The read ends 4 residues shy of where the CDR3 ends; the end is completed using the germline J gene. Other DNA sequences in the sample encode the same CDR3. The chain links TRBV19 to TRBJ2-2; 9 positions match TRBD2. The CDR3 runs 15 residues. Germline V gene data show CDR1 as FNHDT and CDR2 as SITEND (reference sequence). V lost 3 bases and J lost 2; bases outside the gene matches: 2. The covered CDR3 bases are TGTGCCAGCAGTAGGGACTGGGAGAACACCGGG. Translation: CASSRDWENTG. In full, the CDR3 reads CASSRDWENTGQLYF.

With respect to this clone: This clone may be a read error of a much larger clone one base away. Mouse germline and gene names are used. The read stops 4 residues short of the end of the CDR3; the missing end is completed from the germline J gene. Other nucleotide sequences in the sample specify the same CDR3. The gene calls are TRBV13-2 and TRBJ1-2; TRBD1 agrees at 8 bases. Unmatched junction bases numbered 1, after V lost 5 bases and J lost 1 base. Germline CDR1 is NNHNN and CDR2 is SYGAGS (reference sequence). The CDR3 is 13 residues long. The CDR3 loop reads CASGGTGNSDYTF. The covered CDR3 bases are TGTGCCAGCGGGGGGACAGGAAACTCC.

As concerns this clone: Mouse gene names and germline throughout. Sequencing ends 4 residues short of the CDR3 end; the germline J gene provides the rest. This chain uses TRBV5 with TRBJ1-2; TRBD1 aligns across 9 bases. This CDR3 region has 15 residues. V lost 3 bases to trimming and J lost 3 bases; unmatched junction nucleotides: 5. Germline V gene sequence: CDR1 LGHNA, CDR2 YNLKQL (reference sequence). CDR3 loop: CASSQSRDRDSDYTF. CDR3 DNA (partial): TGTGCCAGCAGCCAGTCCCGGGACAGGGACTCC.

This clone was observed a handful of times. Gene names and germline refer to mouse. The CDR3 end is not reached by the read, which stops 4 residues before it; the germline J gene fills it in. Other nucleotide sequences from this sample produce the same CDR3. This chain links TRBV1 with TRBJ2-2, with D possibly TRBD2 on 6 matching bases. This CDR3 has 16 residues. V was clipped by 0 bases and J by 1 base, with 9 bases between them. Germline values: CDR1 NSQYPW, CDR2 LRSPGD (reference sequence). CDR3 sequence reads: CTCSADPWGNTGQLYF. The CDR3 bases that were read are TGCACCTGCAGTGCAGATCCCTGGGGAAACACCGGG.

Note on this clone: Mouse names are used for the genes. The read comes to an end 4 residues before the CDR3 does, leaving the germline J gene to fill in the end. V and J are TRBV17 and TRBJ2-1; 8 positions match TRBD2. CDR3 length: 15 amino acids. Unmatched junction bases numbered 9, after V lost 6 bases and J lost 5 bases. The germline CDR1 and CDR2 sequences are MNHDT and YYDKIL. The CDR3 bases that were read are TGTGCTAGCAGGTCTGGGGGGCGGAAGAATGCT. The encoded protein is CASRSGGRKNA. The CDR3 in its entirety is CASRSGGRKNAEQFF.

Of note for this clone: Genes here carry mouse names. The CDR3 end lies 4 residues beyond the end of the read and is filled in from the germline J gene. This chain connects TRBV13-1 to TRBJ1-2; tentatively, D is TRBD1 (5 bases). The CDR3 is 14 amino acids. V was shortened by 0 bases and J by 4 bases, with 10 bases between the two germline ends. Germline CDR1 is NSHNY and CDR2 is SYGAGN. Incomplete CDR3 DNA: TGTGCCAGCAGTGATGGCAGGGCCGGCTCC. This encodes CASSDGRAGS. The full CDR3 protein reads CASSDGRAGSDYTF.

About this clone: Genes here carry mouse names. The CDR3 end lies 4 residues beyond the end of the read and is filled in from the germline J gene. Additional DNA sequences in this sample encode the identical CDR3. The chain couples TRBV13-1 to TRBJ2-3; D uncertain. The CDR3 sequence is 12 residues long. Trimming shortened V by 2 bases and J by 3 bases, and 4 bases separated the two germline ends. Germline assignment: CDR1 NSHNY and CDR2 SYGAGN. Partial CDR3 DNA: TGTGCCAGCAGTGAAACAGCAGAA. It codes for CASSETAE. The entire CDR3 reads CASSETAETLYF.

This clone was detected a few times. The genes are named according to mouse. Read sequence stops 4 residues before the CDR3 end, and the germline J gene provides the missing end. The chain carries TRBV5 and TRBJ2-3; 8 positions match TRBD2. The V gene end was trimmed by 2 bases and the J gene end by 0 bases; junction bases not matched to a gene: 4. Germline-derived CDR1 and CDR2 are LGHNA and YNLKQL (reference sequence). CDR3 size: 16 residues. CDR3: CASSQTGGLSAETLYF. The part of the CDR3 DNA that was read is TGTGCCAGCAGCCAAACTGGGGGCCTTAGTGCAGAA.

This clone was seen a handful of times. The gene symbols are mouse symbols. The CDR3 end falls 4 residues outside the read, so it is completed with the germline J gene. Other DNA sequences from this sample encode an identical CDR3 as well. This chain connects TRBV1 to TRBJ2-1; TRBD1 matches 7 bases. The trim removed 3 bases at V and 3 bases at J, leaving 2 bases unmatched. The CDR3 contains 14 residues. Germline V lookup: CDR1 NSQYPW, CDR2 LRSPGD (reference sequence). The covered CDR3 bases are TGCACCTGCAGTGCGCGGGACAGCTATGCT. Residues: CTCSARDSYA. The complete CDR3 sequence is CTCSARDSYAEQFF.

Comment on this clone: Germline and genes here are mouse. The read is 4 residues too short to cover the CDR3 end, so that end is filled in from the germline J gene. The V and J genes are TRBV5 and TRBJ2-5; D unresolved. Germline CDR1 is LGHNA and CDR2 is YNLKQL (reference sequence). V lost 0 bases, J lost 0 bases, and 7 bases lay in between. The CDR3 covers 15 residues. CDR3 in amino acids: CASSQDTANQDTQYF. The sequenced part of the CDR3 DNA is TGTGCCAGCAGCCAAGACACAGCTAACCAAGAC.

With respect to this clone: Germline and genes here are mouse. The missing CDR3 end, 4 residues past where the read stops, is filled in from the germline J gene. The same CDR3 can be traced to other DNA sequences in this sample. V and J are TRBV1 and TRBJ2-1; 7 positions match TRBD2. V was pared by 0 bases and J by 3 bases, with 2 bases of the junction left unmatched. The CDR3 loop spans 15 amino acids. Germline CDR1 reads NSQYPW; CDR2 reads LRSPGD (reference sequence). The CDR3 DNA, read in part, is TGCACCTGCAGTGCAGAGGGGGGGTTCTATGCT. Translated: CTCSAEGGFYA. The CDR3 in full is CTCSAEGGFYAEQFF.

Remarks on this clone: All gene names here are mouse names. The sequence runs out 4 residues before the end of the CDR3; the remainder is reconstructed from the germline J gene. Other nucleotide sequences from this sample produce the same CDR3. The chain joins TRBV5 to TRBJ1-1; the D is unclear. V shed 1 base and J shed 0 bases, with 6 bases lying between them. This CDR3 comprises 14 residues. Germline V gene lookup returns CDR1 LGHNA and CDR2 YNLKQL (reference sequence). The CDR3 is CASSQVTANTEVFF. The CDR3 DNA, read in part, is TGTGCCAGCAGCCAAGTCACAGCAAACACA.

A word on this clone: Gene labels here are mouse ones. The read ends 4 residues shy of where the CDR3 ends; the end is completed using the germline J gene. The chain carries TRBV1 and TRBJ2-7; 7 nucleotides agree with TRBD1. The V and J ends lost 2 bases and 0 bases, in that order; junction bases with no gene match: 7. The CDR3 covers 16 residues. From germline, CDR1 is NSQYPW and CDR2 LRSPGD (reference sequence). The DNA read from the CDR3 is TGCACCTGCAGTGCACCCCGGGACAGAAGCTCCTAT. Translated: CTCSAPRDRSSY. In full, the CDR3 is CTCSAPRDRSSYEQYF.

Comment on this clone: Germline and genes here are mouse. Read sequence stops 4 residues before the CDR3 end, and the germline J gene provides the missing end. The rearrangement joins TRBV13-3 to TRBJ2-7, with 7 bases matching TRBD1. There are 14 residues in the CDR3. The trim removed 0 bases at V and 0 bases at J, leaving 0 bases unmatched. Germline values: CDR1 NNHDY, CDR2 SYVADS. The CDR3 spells CASSDGDSSYEQYF. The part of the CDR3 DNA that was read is TGTGCCAGCAGTGATGGGGACAGCTCCTAT.

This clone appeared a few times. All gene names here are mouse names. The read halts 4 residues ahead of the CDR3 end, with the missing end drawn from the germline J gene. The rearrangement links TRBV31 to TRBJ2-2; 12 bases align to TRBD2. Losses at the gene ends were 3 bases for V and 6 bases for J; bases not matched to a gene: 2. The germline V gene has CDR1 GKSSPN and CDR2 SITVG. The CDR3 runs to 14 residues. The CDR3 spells CAWSRLGGPGQLYF. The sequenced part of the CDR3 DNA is TGTGCCTGGAGCCGACTGGGGGGGCCCGGG.

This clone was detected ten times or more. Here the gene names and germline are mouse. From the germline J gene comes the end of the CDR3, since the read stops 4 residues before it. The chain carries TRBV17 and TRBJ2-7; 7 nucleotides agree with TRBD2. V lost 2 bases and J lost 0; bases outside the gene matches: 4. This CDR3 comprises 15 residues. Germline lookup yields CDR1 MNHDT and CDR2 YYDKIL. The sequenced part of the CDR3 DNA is TGTGCTAGCAGTAGAAGGCTGGGGGTCTCCTAT. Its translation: CASSRRLGVSY. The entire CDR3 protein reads CASSRRLGVSYEQYF.

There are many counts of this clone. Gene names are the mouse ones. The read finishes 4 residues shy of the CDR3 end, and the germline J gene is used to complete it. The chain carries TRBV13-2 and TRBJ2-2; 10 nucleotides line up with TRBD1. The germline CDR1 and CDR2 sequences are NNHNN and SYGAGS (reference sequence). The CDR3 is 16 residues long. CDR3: CASGDPGQGVLGQLYF. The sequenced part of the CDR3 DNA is TGTGCCAGCGGTGACCCCGGACAGGGGGTGCTCGGG.

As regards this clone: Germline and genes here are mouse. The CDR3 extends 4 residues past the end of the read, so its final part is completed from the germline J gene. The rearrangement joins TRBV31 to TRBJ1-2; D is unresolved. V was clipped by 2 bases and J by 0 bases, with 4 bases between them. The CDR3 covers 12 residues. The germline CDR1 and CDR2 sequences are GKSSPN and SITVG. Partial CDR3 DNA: TGTGCCTGGAGTACAGCAAACTCC. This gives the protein CAWSTANS. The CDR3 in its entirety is CAWSTANSDYTF.

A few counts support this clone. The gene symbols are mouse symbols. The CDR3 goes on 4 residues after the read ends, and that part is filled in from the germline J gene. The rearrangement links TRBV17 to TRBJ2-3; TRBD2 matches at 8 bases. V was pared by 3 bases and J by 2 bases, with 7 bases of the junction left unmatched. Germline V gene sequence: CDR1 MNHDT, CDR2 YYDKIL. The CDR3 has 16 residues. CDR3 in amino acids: CASSRGGARDAETLYF. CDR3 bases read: TGTGCTAGCAGTAGGGGGGGGGCGCGGGATGCAGAA.